This T cell receptor beta chain emerged from a study of T cells in Graves' hyperthyroidism and ophthalmopathy. Study-wide background: Peripheral blood samples were taken at initial diagnosis, prior to any treatment. Study-wide points: Researchers found most expanded thyroid clonotypes above 0.001 in blood as well.

The CDR3 is 16 amino acids. CDR1 and CDR2 from the germline V gene are SNHLY and FYNNEI. Absence of ophthalmopathy progression within 18 months defined stable Graves' hyperthyroidism. The PBMCs were taken from around 9 ml of fresh peripheral blood. Amplified TCR beta CDR3 regions derived from RNA transcripts. The HTBI primer set served for first-round RT-PCR of the TCR CDR3. TCRdb used MiXCR to reprocess the multiplex PCR reads, holding one entry per CDR3 protein. The data hold under 450,000 distinct CDR3 sequences, with around a sixth observed a single time. In regard to this clonotype: Its antigen is as yet unknown. This may come from a read error, since a much larger clone is one base off.

The sequencing input was blood. The clonotype originates from a woman under 30 with Graves' hyperthyroidism. This chain uses TRBV2 with TRBJ1-2, with 9 bases aligning to TRBD1. The CDR3 is CARSEAQDRGNYGYTF. In DNA, the CDR3 is TGTGCCCGCAGTGAAGCTCAGGACAGGGGAAACTATGGCTACACCTTC. The full variable domain, in which reference TRBV2 and TRBJ1-2 provide the parts outside the CDR3, is EPEVTQTPSHQVTQMGQEVILRCVPISNHLYFYWYRQILGQKVEFLVSFYNNEISEKSEIFDDQFSVERPDGSNFTLKIRSTKLEDSAMYFCARSEAQDRGNYGYTFGSGTRLTVV.